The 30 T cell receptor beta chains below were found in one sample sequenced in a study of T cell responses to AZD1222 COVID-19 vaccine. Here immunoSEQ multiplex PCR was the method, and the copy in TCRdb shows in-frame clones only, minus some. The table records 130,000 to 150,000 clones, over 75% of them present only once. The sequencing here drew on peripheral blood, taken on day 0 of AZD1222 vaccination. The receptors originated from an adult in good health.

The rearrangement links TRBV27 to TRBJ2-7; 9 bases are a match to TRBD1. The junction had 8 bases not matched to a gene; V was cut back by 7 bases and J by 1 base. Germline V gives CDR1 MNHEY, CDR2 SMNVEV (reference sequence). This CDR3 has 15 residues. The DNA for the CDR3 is TGTGCCAGCAAAACCACAGGGGGCAGGTCCTACGAGCAGTACTTC. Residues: CASKTTGGRSYEQYF.

In DNA, the CDR3 is TGCGCCAGCAGCCAAGACCCAGAGGGGCAGGCTAATGAAAAACTGTTTTTT. Protein product: CASSQDPEGQANEKLFF. This rearrangement joins TRBV4-1 to TRBJ1-4; a weak D match, TRBD1 (5 bases). V lost 0 bases and J 3 bases, leaving 14 bases between the germline ends. CDR1 and CDR2 (germline): MGHRA, YSYEKL. The CDR3 loop spans 17 amino acids.

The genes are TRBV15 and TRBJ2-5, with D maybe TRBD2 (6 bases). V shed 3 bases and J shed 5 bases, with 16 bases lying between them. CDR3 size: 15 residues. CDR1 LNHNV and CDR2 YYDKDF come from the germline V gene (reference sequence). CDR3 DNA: TGTGCCACCAGCAGTTATAAAGGGAGGTGGGAGACCCAGTACTTC. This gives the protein CATSSYKGRWETQYF.

CDR3 amino acids: CASSTLRQVYEQYF. The CDR3 DNA is TGTGCCAGTAGTACTTTGCGCCAGGTCTACGAGCAGTACTTC. The genes are TRBV19 and TRBJ2-7; D gene uncertain. The CDR3 has 14 residues. The germline CDR1 and CDR2 sequences are LNHDA and SQIVND (reference sequence). Trimming took 4 bases from V and 3 from J, leaving 13 bases between them.

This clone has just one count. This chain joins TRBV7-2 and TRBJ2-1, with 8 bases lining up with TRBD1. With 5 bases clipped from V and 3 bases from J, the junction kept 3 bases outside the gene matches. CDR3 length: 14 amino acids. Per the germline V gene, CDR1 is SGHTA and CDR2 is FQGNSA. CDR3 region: CASSRGQVYNEQFF. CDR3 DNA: TGTGCCAGCAGCAGGGGACAGGTCTACAATGAGCAGTTCTTC. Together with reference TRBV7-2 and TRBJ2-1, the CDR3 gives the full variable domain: GAGVSQSPSNKVTEKGKDVELRCDPISGHTALYWYRQSLGQGLEFLIYFQGNSAPDKSGLPSDRFSAERTGGSVSTLTIQRTQQEDSAVYLCASSRGQVYNEQFFGPGTRLTVL.

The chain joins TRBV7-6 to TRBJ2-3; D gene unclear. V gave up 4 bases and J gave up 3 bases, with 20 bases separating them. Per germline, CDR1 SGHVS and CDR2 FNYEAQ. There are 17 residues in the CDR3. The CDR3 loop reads CASSSGTWSPGTDTQYF. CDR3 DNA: TGTGCCAGCAGCTCGGGCACCTGGTCCCCTGGGACAGATACGCAGTATTTT.

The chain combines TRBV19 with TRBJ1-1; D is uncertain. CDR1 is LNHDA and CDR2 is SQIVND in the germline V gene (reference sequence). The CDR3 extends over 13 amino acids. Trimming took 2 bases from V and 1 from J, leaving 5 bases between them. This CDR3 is CASSIKGNTEAFF. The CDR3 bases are TGTGCCAGTAGTATAAAGGGGAACACTGAAGCTTTCTTT.

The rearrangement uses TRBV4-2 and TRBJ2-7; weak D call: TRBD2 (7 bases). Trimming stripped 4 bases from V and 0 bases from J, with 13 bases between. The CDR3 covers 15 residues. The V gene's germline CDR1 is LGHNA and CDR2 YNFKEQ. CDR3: CASSLGGGLSYEQYF. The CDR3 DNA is TGTGCCAGCAGCCTTGGGGGGGGGCTCTCCTACGAGCAGTACTTC.

Written as DNA, the CDR3 is TGTGCCTGGAGCACCTTGAGGAGGGGGAGCAATCAGCCCCAGCATTTT. Translated: CAWSTLRRGSNQPQHF. J is TRBJ1-5 and V is TRBV30; D is perhaps TRBD1 (6 bases). Germline V gene data show CDR1 as GTSNPN and CDR2 as SVGIG (reference sequence). The germline V and J ends were trimmed by 3 bases and 1 base, with 16 bases remaining between them. The CDR3 contains 16 residues.

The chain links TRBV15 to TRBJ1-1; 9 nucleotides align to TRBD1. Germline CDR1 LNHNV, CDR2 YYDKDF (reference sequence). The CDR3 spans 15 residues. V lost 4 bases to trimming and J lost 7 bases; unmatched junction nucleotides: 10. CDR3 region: CATSIRTGVKGEAFF. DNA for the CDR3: TGTGCCACCAGCATTAGGACAGGGGTGAAGGGTGAAGCTTTCTTT.

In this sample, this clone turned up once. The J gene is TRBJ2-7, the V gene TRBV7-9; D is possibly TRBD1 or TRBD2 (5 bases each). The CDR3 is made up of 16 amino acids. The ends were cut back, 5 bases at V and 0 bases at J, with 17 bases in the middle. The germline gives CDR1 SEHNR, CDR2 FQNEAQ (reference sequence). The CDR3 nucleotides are TGTGCCAGCAGCCCCAAAAGGGACCTCAGCTCCTACGAGCAGTACTTC. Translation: CASSPKRDLSSYEQYF.

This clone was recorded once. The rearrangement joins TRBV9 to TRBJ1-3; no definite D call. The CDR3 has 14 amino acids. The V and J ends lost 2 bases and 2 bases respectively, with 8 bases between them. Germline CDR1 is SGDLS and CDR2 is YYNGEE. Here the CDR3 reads CASSVGGTGNTIYF. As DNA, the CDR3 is TGTGCCAGCAGCGTTGGTGGCACTGGAAACACCATATATTTT.

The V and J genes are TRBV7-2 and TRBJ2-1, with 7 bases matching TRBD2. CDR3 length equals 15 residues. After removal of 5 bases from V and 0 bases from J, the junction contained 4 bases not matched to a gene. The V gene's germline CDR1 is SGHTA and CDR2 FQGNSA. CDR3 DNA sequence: TGTGCCAGCAGCGCTAGCGGCTACTCCTACAATGAGCAGTTCTTC. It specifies CASSASGYSYNEQFF.

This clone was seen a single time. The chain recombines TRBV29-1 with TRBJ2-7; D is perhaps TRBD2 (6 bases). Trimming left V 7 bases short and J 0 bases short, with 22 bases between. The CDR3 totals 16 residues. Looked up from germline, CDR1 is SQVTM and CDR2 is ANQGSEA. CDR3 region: CSAATSGLASSYEQYF. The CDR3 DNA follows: TGCAGCGCCGCCACCTCGGGTCTAGCGTCCTCCTACGAGCAGTACTTC.

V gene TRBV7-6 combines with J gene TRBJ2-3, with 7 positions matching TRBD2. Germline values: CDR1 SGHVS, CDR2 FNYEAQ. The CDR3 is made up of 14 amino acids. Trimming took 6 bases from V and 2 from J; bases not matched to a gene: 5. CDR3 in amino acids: CASRWRETTDTQYF. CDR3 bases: TGTGCCAGCAGGTGGCGGGAGACCACAGATACGCAGTATTTT.

CDR3 DNA: TGCAGCGTTGAAGCCTGGACAGGGAGCACTGAAGCTTTCTTT. The encoded protein is CSVEAWTGSTEAFF. The V and J genes are TRBV29-1 and TRBJ1-1; the match to TRBD1 covers 8 bases. This CDR3 has 14 amino acids. Germline V lookup: CDR1 SQVTM, CDR2 ANQGSEA. The ends lost 1 base at V and 4 bases at J; junction bases unmatched: 5. Full variable domain (rest looked up from reference TRBV29-1 and TRBJ1-1): SAVISQKPSRDICQRGTSLTIQCQVDSQVTMMFWYRQQPGQSLTLIATANQGSEATYESGFVIDKFPISRPNLTFSTLTVSNMSPEDSSIYLCSVEAWTGSTEAFFGQGTRLTVV.

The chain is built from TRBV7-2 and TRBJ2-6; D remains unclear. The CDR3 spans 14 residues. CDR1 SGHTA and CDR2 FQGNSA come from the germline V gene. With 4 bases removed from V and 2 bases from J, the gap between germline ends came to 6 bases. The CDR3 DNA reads TGTGCCAGCAGCTGGTTACCTGGGGCCAACGTCCTGACTTTC. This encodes CASSWLPGANVLTF. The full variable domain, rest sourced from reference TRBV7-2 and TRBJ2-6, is GAGVSQSPSNKVTEKGKDVELRCDPISGHTALYWYRQSLGQGLEFLIYFQGNSAPDKSGLPSDRFSAERTGGSVSTLTIQRTQQEDSAVYLCASSWLPGANVLTFGAGSRLTVL.

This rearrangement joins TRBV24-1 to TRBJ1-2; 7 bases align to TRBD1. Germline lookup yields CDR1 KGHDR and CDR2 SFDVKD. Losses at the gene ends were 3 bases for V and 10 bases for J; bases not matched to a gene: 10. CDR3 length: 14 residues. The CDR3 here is CATSDGTAPLDYTF. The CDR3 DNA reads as TGTGCCACCAGTGATGGGACAGCACCTCTGGACTACACCTTC.

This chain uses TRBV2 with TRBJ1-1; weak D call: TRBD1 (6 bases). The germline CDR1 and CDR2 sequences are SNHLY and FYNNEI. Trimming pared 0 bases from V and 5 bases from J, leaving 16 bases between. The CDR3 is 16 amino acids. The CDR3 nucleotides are TGTGCCAGCAGTGAAGCGGGGGGGGCCGGAGTTACTGAAGCTTTCTTT. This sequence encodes CASSEAGGAGVTEAFF.

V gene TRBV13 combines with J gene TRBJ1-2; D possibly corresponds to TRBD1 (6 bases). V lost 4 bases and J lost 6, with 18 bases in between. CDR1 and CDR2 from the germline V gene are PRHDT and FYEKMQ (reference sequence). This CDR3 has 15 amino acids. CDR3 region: CASSWPTGTPDGYTF. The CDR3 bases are TGTGCCAGCAGCTGGCCTACAGGGACTCCGGATGGCTACACCTTC.

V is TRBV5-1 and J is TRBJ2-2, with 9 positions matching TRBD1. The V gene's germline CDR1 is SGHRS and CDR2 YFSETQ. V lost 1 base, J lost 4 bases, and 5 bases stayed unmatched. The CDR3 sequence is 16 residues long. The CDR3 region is CASSLLQGAGTGELFF. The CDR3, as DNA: TGCGCCAGCAGCTTGTTACAGGGGGCTGGCACCGGGGAGCTGTTTTTT.

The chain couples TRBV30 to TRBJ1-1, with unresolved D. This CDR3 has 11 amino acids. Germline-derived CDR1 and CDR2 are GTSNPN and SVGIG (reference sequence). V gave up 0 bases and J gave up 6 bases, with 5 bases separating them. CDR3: CAWSVYAEAFF. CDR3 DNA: TGTGCCTGGAGTGTATACGCTGAAGCTTTCTTT.

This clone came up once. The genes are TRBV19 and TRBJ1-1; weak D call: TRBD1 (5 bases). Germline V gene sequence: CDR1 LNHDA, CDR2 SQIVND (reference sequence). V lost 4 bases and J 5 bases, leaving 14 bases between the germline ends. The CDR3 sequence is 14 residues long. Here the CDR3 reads CASSNAMGGTEAFF. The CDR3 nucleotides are TGTGCCAGTAGTAATGCGATGGGGGGAACTGAAGCTTTCTTT.

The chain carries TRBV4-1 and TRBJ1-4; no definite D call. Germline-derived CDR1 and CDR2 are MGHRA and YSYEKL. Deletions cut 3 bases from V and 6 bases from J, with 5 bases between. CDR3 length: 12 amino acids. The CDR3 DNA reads TGCGCCAGCAGCCAGGCCCATGAAAAACTGTTTTTT. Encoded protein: CASSQAHEKLFF.

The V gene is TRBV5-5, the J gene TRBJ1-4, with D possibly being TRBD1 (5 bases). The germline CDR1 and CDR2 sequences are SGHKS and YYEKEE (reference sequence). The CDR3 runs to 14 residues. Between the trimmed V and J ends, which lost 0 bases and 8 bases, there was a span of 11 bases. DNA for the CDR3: TGTGCCAGCAGCTTGGTGGGCAGGGACGAAAAACTGTTTTTT. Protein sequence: CASSLVGRDEKLFF. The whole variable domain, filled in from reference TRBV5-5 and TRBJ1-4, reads DAGVTQSPTHLIKTRGQQVTLRCSPISGHKSVSWYQQVLGQGPQFIFQYYEKEERGRGNFPDRFSARQFPNYSSELNVNALLLGDSALYLCASSLVGRDEKLFFGSGTQLSVL.

The CDR3 region is CAIRPGQGIEYTGELFF. The CDR3 region has the DNA TGTGCCATCAGGCCGGGACAGGGTATTGAGTACACCGGGGAGCTGTTTTTT. V is TRBV10-3 and J is TRBJ2-2; 9 positions match TRBD1. J was trimmed by 3 bases and V by 6 bases; bases with no gene match: 11. Looked up from germline, CDR1 is ENHRY and CDR2 is SYGVKD. The CDR3 totals 17 residues.

DNA of the CDR3: TGTGCCAGCTCACGACGGGGGGAAGGGCCCCACGAGCAGTACTTC. As protein: CASSRRGEGPHEQYF. The chain couples TRBV18 to TRBJ2-7, with TRBD2 identical over 7 bases. This CDR3 region has 15 residues. The V and J ends lost 4 bases and 5 bases, in that order; junction bases with no gene match: 11. Germline CDR1 is KGHSH and CDR2 is LQKENI.

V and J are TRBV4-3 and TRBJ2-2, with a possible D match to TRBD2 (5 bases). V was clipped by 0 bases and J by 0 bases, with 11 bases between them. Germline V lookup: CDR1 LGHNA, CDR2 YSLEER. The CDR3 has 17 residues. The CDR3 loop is CASSQDGETTNTGELFF. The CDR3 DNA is TGCGCCAGCAGCCAAGATGGGGAGACAACGAACACCGGGGAGCTGTTTTTT.

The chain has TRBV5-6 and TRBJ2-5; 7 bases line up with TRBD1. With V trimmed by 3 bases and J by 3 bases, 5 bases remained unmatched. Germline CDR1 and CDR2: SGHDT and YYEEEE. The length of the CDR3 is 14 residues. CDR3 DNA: TGTGCCAGCAGCTCCTCAGACAGGGAAGAGACCCAGTACTTC. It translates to CASSSSDREETQYF.

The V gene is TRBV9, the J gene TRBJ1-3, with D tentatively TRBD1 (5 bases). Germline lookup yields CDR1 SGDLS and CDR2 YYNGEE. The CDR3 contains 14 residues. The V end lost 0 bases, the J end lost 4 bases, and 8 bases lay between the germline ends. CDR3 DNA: TGTGCCAGCAGCGTAGAGACAGCGGGAAACACCATATATTTT. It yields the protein CASSVETAGNTIYF.